These T cell receptor beta chains were read from a single sample in a study of blood T cell repertoires in COVID-19. Generated by immunoSEQ multiplex PCR, the TCRdb table keeps only in-frame clones and is missing some. The table has tens of thousands of clones, over 70% seen once. The source material was peripheral blood. The receptors come from a human donor with active COVID-19. The donor label of this sample is uncertain. Both conserved end residues are part of each CDR3. D genes are given only for firm matches. Clone size is not always given. Where it is, it says once, few, many or a class for expanded clones.

j_gene	d_gene	v_gene	abundance	CDR3nt	CDR3aa
TRBJ2-3	TRBD2	TRBV7-9	-	TGTGCCAGCAGCTTAAAGCGGGGAGGCACAGATACGCAGTATTTT	CASSLKRGGTDTQYF
TRBJ2-4	-	TRBV7-2	-	TGTGCCAGCAGCTTAGGGACGGGCACAGGGAACATTCAGTACTTC	CASSLGTGTGNIQYF
TRBJ1-2	-	TRBV18	-	TGTGCCAGCTCACCACCGTGGGGAGGGGCGAATGGCTACACCTTC	CASSPPWGGANGYTF
TRBJ2-3	-	TRBV7-3	-	TGTGCCAGCAGCCAAAACAGTCTATCCCTCTCTACGCAGTATTTT	CASSQNSLSLSTQYF
TRBJ2-5	-	TRBV5-1	-	TGCGCCAGCAGCTCCCGGACTAACCAAGAGACCCAGTACTTC	CASSSRTNQETQYF
TRBJ1-1	-	TRBV24-1	-	TGTGCCACCAGTGATCCCTTGTTCGGGCCGGGGGCTGAAGCTTTCTTT	CATSDPLFGPGAEAFF
TRBJ2-2	-	TRBV13	-	TGTGCCAGCAGCCTGGACTGGAACACCGGGGAGCTGTTTTTT	CASSLDWNTGELFF
TRBJ1-2	-	TRBV10-3	-	TGTGCCATCAGTGAGTCGGGGGGGGACTCCGGCTACACCTTC	CAISESGGDSGYTF
TRBJ2-7	-	TRBV29-1	-	TGCAGCGTTGAAACACAGGTCGGTTACGAGCAGTACTTC	CSVETQVGYEQYF
TRBJ2-7	-	TRBV4-3	-	TGCGCCAGCAGCCAAGCACGGAATTCGGGCGAGCAGTACTTC	CASSQARNSGEQYF
TRBJ1-6	TRBD1	TRBV19	-	TGTGCCAGTAGTATTGGCACAGGGGGCAATTCACCCCTCCACTTT	CASSIGTGGNSPLHF
TRBJ1-4	TRBD1	TRBV4-3	-	TGCGCCAGCAGCCAAGGGACAGGAGTGAATGAAAAACTGTTTTTT	CASSQGTGVNEKLFF
TRBJ2-2	TRBD2	TRBV5-6	-	TGTGCCAGCAGCTCTTCCCGCGGGGGAGCAAGAGGGGAGCTGTTTTTT	CASSSSRGGARGELFF
TRBJ2-3	-	TRBV28	-	TGTGCCAGCAGTTTGGGGAGTGGCGACACAGATACGCAGTATTTT	CASSLGSGDTDTQYF
TRBJ2-3	TRBD1	TRBV3-1/TRBV3-2	-	TGTGCCAGCAACCAACAGGGGGCCCCCACAGATACGCAGTATTTT	CASNQQGAPTDTQYF
TRBJ2-3	TRBD1	TRBV19	-	TGTGCCAGTAGTATACAACGGAACAGGGGTGCAGATACGCAGTATTTT	CASSIQRNRGADTQYF
TRBJ1-1	-	TRBV5-5	-	TGTGCCAGCAGCTTGTTATTTAACACTGAAGCTTTCTTT	CASSLLFNTEAFF
TRBJ1-4	TRBD1	TRBV4-1	-	TGCGCCAGCAGCCAACTCTCGGGACAGCTGAATGAAAAACTGTTTTTT	CASSQLSGQLNEKLFF
TRBJ2-4	-	TRBV19	once	TGTGCCAGTAGTATAATGGGGGCTGGCAAAAACATTCAGTACTTC	CASSIMGAGKNIQYF
TRBJ2-1	TRBD2	TRBV5-1	few	TGCGCCAGCAGCTGGACTAGCGGGGGGGATTACAATGAGCAGTTCTTC	CASSWTSGGDYNEQFF
TRBJ1-5	TRBD1	TRBV4-3	-	TGCGCCAGCAGCCAAGAACAGGGGGGTGGTCAGCCCCAGCATTTT	CASSQEQGGGQPQHF
TRBJ1-4	-	TRBV2	-	TGTGCCAGCAGCCGGGGTCAGGAAAAACTGTTTTTT	CASSRGQEKLFF
TRBJ2-6	TRBD1	TRBV18	-	TGTGCCAGCTCACCCCGGGACAGGACTGGGGCCAACGTCCTGACTTTC	CASSPRDRTGANVLTF
TRBJ2-1	TRBD1	TRBV12-3/TRBV12-4	-	TGTGCCAGCACCACAGACAGGGCGTCGTTCTTC	CASTTDRASFF
TRBJ2-7	-	TRBV5-4	-	TGTGCCAGCAGCTTGGCTAGCAGCTACGAGCAGTACTTC	CASSLASSYEQYF
TRBJ2-3	-	TRBV5-1	-	TGCGCCAGCAGCTTCGGGGGTCCGCCAGATACGCAGTATTTT	CASSFGGPPDTQYF
TRBJ2-7	TRBD1	TRBV28	-	TGTGCCAGCAGTTCCGCTACAGGGGGCGGGGTGGAAGAGCAGTACTTC	CASSSATGGGVEEQYF
TRBJ1-1	-	TRBV28	-	TGTGCCAGCAGCCTAATGACAGACACTGAAGCTTTCTTT	CASSLMTDTEAFF
TRBJ1-6	TRBD1	TRBV7-9	-	TGTGCCAGCAGCGTGGACAGGGAAGATTCACCCCTCCACTTT	CASSVDREDSPLHF
TRBJ2-5	TRBD2	TRBV3-1/TRBV3-2	-	TGTGCCAGCAGCAGTAGCGGGGGGCCCCTGGAGACCCAGTACTTC	CASSSSGGPLETQYF
TRBJ2-3	-	TRBV19	-	TGTGCCAGTAGTATAGGAGGCAGGGGACCTGGAGATACGCAGTATTTT	CASSIGGRGPGDTQYF
TRBJ1-1	-	TRBV15	-	TGTGCCACCAGCCCGCGGACAGTGACTGAAGCTTTCTTT	CATSPRTVTEAFF
TRBJ2-7	-	TRBV27	-	TGTGCCAGCAGTGTTAGCGGACCGGAGGGTTACGAGCAGTACTTC	CASSVSGPEGYEQYF
TRBJ2-3	TRBD1	TRBV10-3	-	TGTGCCATCAGTGCCGAGGGGCAGGGGGTCTTGAATACGCAGTATTTT	CAISAEGQGVLNTQYF
TRBJ2-2	TRBD2	TRBV19	-	TGTGCCAGTTCCCTCCGCGGGGAGGGGACCGGGGAGCTGTTTTTT	CASSLRGEGTGELFF
TRBJ1-2	TRBD1	TRBV12-3/TRBV12-4	-	TGTGCCAGCAGGTATCAGGACAGGTATGGCTACACCTTC	CASRYQDRYGYTF
TRBJ1-1	-	TRBV4-1	-	TGCGCCAGCAGCCGAGAAGCAGGGCCCTTGAACACTGAAGCTTTCTTT	CASSREAGPLNTEAFF
TRBJ2-3	-	TRBV15	-	TGTGCCACCAGCCGAATATCTAGCCTATTAAACACAGATACGCAGTATTTT	CATSRISSLLNTDTQYF
TRBJ1-3	-	TRBV19	-	TGTGCCAGTAGTACACGACGGGACTCTGGAAACACCATATATTTT	CASSTRRDSGNTIYF
TRBJ1-3	-	TRBV30	-	TGTGCCTGGAGTTATACGTCCTCGGGGGGAAACACCATATATTTT	CAWSYTSSGGNTIYF
TRBJ1-1	TRBD1	TRBV5-1	-	TGCGCCAGCAGCTTGGGGAGACAGGGGCGCACTGAAGCTTTCTTT	CASSLGRQGRTEAFF
TRBJ2-3	TRBD1	TRBV10-3	-	TGTGCCAGTAGACAGGGACCTAGCCTCGGAGAATTAGATACGCAGTATTTT	CASRQGPSLGELDTQYF
TRBJ1-3	TRBD1	TRBV5-1	-	TGCGCCAGCAGCTTTGACAGGGGGCAGTCTGGAAACACCATATATTTT	CASSFDRGQSGNTIYF
TRBJ1-1	-	TRBV5-1	-	TGCGCCAGCAGCTTCCCGCCCGCTAGTGGCACTGAAGCTTTCTTT	CASSFPPASGTEAFF
TRBJ2-4	TRBD2	TRBV2	-	TGTGCCAGCAGTTTTAGCGGGAGCGGAGACATTCAGTACTTC	CASSFSGSGDIQYF
TRBJ2-7	-	TRBV7-9	-	TGTGCCAGCAGCCCTGCCGACAGCCACTACGAGCAGTACTTC	CASSPADSHYEQYF
TRBJ1-2	-	TRBV2	-	TGTGCCAGCAGTGAAATAGGGAGTGATGGCTACACCTTC	CASSEIGSDGYTF
TRBJ2-7	-	TRBV13	-	TGTGCCAGCAGCTCTCCGGGACTGGGGTTTTACGAGCAGTACTTC	CASSSPGLGFYEQYF
TRBJ1-1	-	TRBV5-4	-	TGTGCCAGCAGCTTGGGCGGGGCACGGCGAGGAAATGAAGCTTTCTTT	CASSLGGARRGNEAFF
TRBJ2-2	TRBD2	TRBV2	once	TGTGCCAGCATCCGACTAGCAGCCACCGGGGAGCTGTTTTTT	CASIRLAATGELFF
TRBJ2-3	TRBD2	TRBV15	-	TGTGCCACCAGCAGAGACCCGGGGGGGCAAGATACGCAGTATTTT	CATSRDPGGQDTQYF
TRBJ1-3	-	TRBV5-1	-	TGCGCCAGCTCAGGCACCTCTGGAAACACCATATATTTT	CASSGTSGNTIYF
TRBJ2-7	-	TRBV6-6	-	TGTGCCAGCAGTTACTCTAGCTACGAGCAGTACTTC	CASSYSSYEQYF